The rows below give T cell receptor beta chains drawn from one sample of a study of siplizumab effects on memory and regulatory T cells. This table comes from immunoSEQ multiplex PCR, and its TCRdb copy is limited to in-frame clones, with some not included. Here the sample spans fewer than 130,000 clones, around nine tenths being singletons. The sample consisted of CD4+ T cells sorted from blood. The receptors originated from a human donor in good health. The CDR3 runs from the conserved cysteine through the conserved F or W. The D gene is left open where the match is weak.

.	TRBV5-6	TRBJ1-5	TGTGCCAGCAGCCGAGGATTTTCTAGCAATCAGCCCCAGCATTTT	CASSRGFSSNQPQHF
TRBD1	TRBV6-5	TRBJ1-3	TGTGCCAGCAAACAGGGGGCTGGAAACACCATATATTTT	CASKQGAGNTIYF
.	TRBV6-1	TRBJ2-4	TGTGCCAGCATGAGGGCAGTCTGGGCCAAAAACATTCAGTACTTC	CASMRAVWAKNIQYF
TRBD1	TRBV19	TRBJ1-5	TGTGCCAGTAGTATGCAGGGGGCTGGCAATCAGCCCCAGCATTTT	CASSMQGAGNQPQHF
TRBD1	TRBV7-9	TRBJ1-2	TGTGCCAGCAGCTCCCTCCGGGACAGGGGCAACTATGGCTACACCTTC	CASSSLRDRGNYGYTF
.	TRBV25-1	TRBJ1-1	TGTGCCAGCAGTGAAATCGACAAAGACACTGAAGCTTTCTTT	CASSEIDKDTEAFF
TRBD2	TRBV4-1	TRBJ2-2	TGCGCCAGCAGCCGGAGCGGGAGGGACACCGGGGAGCTGTTTTTT	CASSRSGRDTGELFF
.	TRBV20-1	TRBJ1-3	TGCAGTGCGCCCTCTGGAAACACCATATATTTT	CSAPSGNTIYF
TRBD1	TRBV6-1	TRBJ1-1	TGTGCCAGCAGTGGACAGGGGGCGAGTGAAGCTTTCTTT	CASSGQGASEAFF
TRBD1	TRBV7-2	TRBJ1-6	TGTGCCAGCTCACTCGACAGGGGGAATTCACCCCTCCACTTT	CASSLDRGNSPLHF
.	TRBV30	TRBJ1-1	TGTGCCTGGGCCCAAAAGGGGGAGAGAGCTTTCTTT	CAWAQKGERAFF